The rows below give T cell receptor beta chains drawn from one sample of a study of blood T cell repertoires in COVID-19. Produced via immunoSEQ multiplex PCR; TCRdb's table is partial and in-frame only. In the table there are some 210,000 clones, 65% to 85% of which are singletons. The sequencing sample was made of PBMCs or T cells enriched from blood (not recorded which). The receptors come from a man aged 25-40 years with acute COVID-19. Each CDR3 is given with its conserved first and last residue. D genes are given only for firm matches.

TRBV5-1	TRBJ1-3	TRBD1	14	TGCGCCAGCAGTCGAGGACAGGGGGAACACACCATATATTTT	CASSRGQGEHTIYF
TRBV13	TRBJ1-6	TRBD1	16	TGTGCCAGCAGCTATTCTCCGACAGGGGAAAATTCACCCCTCCACTTT	CASSYSPTGENSPLHF
TRBV12-5	TRBJ2-3	TRBD2	15	TGTGCTAGTGGTTCTAGCGGGGGCATCACAGATACGCAGTATTTT	CASGSSGGITDTQYF
TRBV19	TRBJ1-4	-	15	TGTGCCAGTAGTATAAGCGGTGGGGGAGGAGAAAAACTGTTTTTT	CASSISGGGGEKLFF
TRBV7-2	TRBJ2-5	-	15	TGTGCCAGCAGGCCCGGTTCCTTCGCAGGGGAGACCCAGTACTTC	CASRPGSFAGETQYF
TRBV4-1	TRBJ2-1	TRBD2	15	TGCGCCAGCAGCGAACCGGGACTAGTCTACAATGAGCAGTTCTTC	CASSEPGLVYNEQFF
TRBV7-9	TRBJ2-7	-	15	TGTGCCAGCAGCCGAAATACAGGGACCCGGGACGAGCAGTACTTC	CASSRNTGTRDEQYF
TRBV18	TRBJ2-1	TRBD1	15	TGTGCCAGCTCACCGGGACAGGGGTCCTACAATGAGCAGTTCTTC	CASSPGQGSYNEQFF
TRBV10-3	TRBJ2-3	TRBD2	15	TGTGCCACCCGACTAGCGGGGGGGAGCACAGATACGCAGTATTTT	CATRLAGGSTDTQYF
TRBV19	TRBJ1-5	TRBD1	20	TGTGCCAGTAGGCTAATAGGGGGGAGGGACAGGGGGTCCCTCGGACAGCCCCAGCATTTT	CASRLIGGRDRGSLGQPQHF
TRBV10-2	TRBJ1-6	-	14	TGCGCCAGCGCTGTCCAGGGTCCCAAATCACCCCTCCACTTT	CASAVQGPKSPLHF
TRBV4-1	TRBJ1-2	-	15	TGCGCCAGCAGCCAAGGGATGGGGGGTGCGGCAGGCTACACCTTC	CASSQGMGGAAGYTF
TRBV7-2	TRBJ1-4	TRBD1	15	TGTGCCAGCAGCTTAGGAACAGGGGCGGGGGAAAAACTGTTTTTT	CASSLGTGAGEKLFF
TRBV29-1	TRBJ2-5	-	12	TGCAGCGTGTGGGACAATGGGGAGACCCAGTACTTC	CSVWDNGETQYF
TRBV27	TRBJ1-6	-	14	TGTGCCAGCAGTTTCGGGAGGAATAATTCACCCCTCCACTTT	CASSFGRNNSPLHF
TRBV9	TRBJ2-6	TRBD1	18	TGTGCCAGCAGCTTCCGGGACAGGGGCCTCTCTGGGGCCAACGTCCTGACTTTC	CASSFRDRGLSGANVLTF